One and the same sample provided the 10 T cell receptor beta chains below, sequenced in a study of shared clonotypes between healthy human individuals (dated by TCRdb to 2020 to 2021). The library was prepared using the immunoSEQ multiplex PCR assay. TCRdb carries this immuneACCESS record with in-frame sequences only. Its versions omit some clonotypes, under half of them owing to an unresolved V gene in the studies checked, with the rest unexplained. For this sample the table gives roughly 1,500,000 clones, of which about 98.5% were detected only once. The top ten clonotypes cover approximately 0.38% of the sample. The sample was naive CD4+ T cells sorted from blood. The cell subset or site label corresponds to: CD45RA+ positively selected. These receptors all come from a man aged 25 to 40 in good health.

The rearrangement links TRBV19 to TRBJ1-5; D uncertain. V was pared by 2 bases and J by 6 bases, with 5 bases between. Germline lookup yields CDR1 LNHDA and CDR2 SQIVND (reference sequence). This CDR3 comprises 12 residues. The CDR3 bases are TGTGCCAGTAGTATAAAATTTCAGCCCCAGCATTTT. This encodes CASSIKFQPQHF.

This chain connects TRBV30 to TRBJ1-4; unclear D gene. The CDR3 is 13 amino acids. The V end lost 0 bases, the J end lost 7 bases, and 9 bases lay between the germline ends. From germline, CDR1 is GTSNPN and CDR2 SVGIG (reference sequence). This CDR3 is CAWSVQSGEKLFF. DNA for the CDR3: TGTGCCTGGAGTGTACAGTCAGGTGAAAAACTGTTTTTT.

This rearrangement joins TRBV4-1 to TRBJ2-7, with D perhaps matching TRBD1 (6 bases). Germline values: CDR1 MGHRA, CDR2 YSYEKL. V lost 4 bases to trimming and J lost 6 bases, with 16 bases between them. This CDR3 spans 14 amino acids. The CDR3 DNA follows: TGCGCCAGCAGCCCAACAGGGATCGTGAGCGAGCAGTACTTC. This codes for CASSPTGIVSEQYF.

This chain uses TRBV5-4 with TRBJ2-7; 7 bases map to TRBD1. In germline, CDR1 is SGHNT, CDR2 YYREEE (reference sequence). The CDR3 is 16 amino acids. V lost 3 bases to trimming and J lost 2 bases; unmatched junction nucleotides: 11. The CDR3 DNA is TGTGCCAGCAGCTCGGAAAACCGACAGGGAGCCTACGAGCAGTACTTC. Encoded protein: CASSSENRQGAYEQYF.

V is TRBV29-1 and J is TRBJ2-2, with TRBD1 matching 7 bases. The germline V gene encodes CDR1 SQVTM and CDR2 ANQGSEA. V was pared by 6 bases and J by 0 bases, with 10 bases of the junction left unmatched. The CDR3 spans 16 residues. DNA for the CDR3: TGCAGCGTAGAACTCCGGGACAGAACGAACACCGGGGAGCTGTTTTTT. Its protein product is CSVELRDRTNTGELFF.

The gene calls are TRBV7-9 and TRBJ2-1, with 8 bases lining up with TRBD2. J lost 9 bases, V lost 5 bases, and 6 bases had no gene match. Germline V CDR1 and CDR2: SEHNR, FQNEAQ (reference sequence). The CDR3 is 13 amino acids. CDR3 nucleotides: TGTGCCAGCAGCATGACTAGCGAATCTGAGCAGTTCTTC. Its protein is CASSMTSESEQFF.

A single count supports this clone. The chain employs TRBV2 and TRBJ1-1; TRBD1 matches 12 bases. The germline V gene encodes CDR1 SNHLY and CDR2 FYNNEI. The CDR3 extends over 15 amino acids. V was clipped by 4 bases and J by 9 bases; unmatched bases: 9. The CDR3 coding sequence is TGTGCCAGCAGTGGGGACAGGGGGCCTACTGGTAAAGCTTTCTTT. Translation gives CASSGDRGPTGKAFF.

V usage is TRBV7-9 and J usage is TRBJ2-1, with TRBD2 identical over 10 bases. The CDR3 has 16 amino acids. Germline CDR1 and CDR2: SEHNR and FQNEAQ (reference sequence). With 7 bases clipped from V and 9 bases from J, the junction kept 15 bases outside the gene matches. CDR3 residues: CASTPPSSGSPGEQFF. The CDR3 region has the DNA TGTGCCAGCACCCCTCCTTCTAGCGGGAGCCCGGGTGAGCAGTTCTTC.

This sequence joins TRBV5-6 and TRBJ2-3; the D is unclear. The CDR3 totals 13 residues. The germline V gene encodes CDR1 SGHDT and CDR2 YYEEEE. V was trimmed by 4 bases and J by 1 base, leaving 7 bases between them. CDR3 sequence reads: CASSTDGTDTQYF. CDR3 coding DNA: TGTGCCAGCAGCACCGACGGCACAGATACGCAGTATTTT.

Written as DNA, the CDR3 is TGTGCCAGCAGTGATAAGGGGGCGTACGAGCAGTACTTC. The encoded protein is CASSDKGAYEQYF. This sequence joins TRBV6-1 and TRBJ2-7, with TRBD1 matching over 7 bases. V was clipped by 3 bases and J by 4 bases; unmatched bases: 3. In germline, CDR1 is MNHNS, CDR2 SASEGT. The CDR3 contains 13 residues.